The sequence of this T cell receptor beta chain was determined in a study of blood T cell repertoires in COVID-19. Study context: COVID-19 samples from acute and convalescent phases originated in the United States, Italy and Spain. Sources were T cells, B-cell-depleted T cells, or PBMCs; the material itself was cDNA or gDNA.

The CDR3 is 15 residues long. CDR1 and CDR2 from the germline V gene are LGHNA and YNFKEQ. V shed 0 bases, J shed 9 bases, and the junction held 7 bases outside the gene matches. In the study's own analysis: How many nucleated cells were present was estimated from reference gene primer amplification. Using immunoSEQ multiplex PCR, the repertoire was profiled, and TCRdb retains in-frame clones only, with some absent. D and trimming come from the DNA, and the V and J calls and clone size come from that table. Among roughly 120,000 clones, approximately 80% were seen once, and the ten largest hold around 1.9%.

The sample taken for sequencing was peripheral blood. The sequence came from a man aged 70-80 years with acute or convalescent COVID-19. The chain links TRBV4-2 to TRBJ2-1, with TRBD2 matching 8 bases. The CDR3 spells CASSQDLAGTPEQFF. CDR3 nucleotides: TGTGCCAGCAGCCAAGATTTAGCGGGAACGCCTGAGCAGTTCTTC.